Presented here are 25 T cell receptor beta chains from one specimen sequenced in a study of technical replicates of blood from a handful of donors (TCRdb year 2017). Library prep was done by the immunoSEQ multiplex PCR assay. The source is immuneACCESS, and TCRdb retained only in-frame sequences with V and J called. Part of the clones is not carried over; for the studies checked, unresolved V genes explain less than half of this, and the remainder is unexplained. Here the sample has fewer than 100,000 clones; about 88% occur a single time. Of the sample, 0.35% to 0.5% falls within the top ten clones. The material sequenced was T cells isolated from PBMCs. The receptor source for this set is a human donor in good health.

The V and J genes are TRBV15 and TRBJ2-7; D is undetermined. The CDR3 runs 13 residues. Trimming cost V 6 bases and J 2 bases, with 11 bases left between them. CDR1 is LNHNV, CDR2 YYDKDF, per germline (reference sequence). The CDR3, as DNA: TGTGCCACCAGTCTAGACGGCCCCTACGAGCAGTACTTC. This gives the protein CATSLDGPYEQYF.

The chain combines TRBV2 with TRBJ2-3; D uncertain. The CDR3 runs 15 residues. V lost 7 bases to trimming and J lost 0 bases, with 14 bases between them. Per germline, CDR1 SNHLY and CDR2 FYNNEI. This CDR3 reads CASMFTLRSTDTQYF. The CDR3 DNA is TGTGCCAGCATGTTTACCCTGCGGAGCACAGATACGCAGTATTTT.

The chain employs TRBV27 and TRBJ2-7; TRBD1 matches at 11 bases. The V gene's germline CDR1 is MNHEY and CDR2 SMNVEV (reference sequence). V lost 6 bases to trimming and J lost 4 bases; unmatched junction nucleotides: 14. CDR3 length: 17 residues. The CDR3, as DNA: TGTGCCAGCAGCCTTTTATTCCGGGGACAGGGGGATTACGAGCAGTACTTC. It codes for CASSLLFRGQGDYEQYF.

The V gene is TRBV7-2, the J gene TRBJ2-7, with TRBD2 identical over 8 bases. The CDR3 sequence is 14 residues long. Per the germline V gene, CDR1 is SGHTA and CDR2 is FQGNSA. Unmatched junction bases numbered 2, after V lost 1 base and J lost 3 bases. CDR3: CASSLGLAGYEQYF. For the CDR3, the DNA is TGTGCCAGCAGCTTAGGTCTAGCGGGCTACGAGCAGTACTTC.

V usage is TRBV19 and J usage is TRBJ2-3; D is possibly TRBD2 (5 bases). CDR3 length: 14 amino acids. The V end was cut by 3 bases, the J end by 0 bases, with 7 bases between. Germline CDR1 reads LNHDA; CDR2 reads SQIVND (reference sequence). The CDR3 DNA reads TGTGCCAGTAGTATGAAGCGGAGCACAGATACGCAGTATTTT. Protein: CASSMKRSTDTQYF. The full variable domain, with the rest looked up from reference TRBV19 and TRBJ2-3, is DGGITQSPKYLFRKEGQNVTLSCEQNLNHDAMYWYRQDPGQGLRLIYYSQIVNDFQKGDIAEGYSVSREKKESFPLTVTSAQKNPTAFYLCASSMKRSTDTQYFGPGTRLTVL.

This chain uses TRBV5-4 with TRBJ2-7, with a weak D call TRBD2 (6 bases). The V and J ends lost 4 bases and 0 bases respectively, with 11 bases between them. Germline V CDR1 and CDR2: SGHNT, YYREEE (reference sequence). This CDR3 is built from 14 residues. CDR3 coding DNA: TGTGCCAGCAGCCCGGGGGACGCCTCCTACGAGCAGTACTTC. Encoded protein: CASSPGDASYEQYF.

This clone has more than one count but fewer than ten. The chain links TRBV27 to TRBJ1-1; D not resolved. The CDR3 runs 14 residues. Trimming shortened V by 3 bases and J by 2 bases, and 10 bases separated the two germline ends. In germline, CDR1 is MNHEY, CDR2 SMNVEV (reference sequence). CDR3 coding DNA: TGTGCCAGCAGTTTCTGGCGGGATAACACTGAAGCTTTCTTT. Encoded protein: CASSFWRDNTEAFF.

The rearrangement uses TRBV27 and TRBJ2-7; D possibly corresponds to TRBD1 (5 bases). Trimming took 6 bases from V and 2 from J, leaving 11 bases between them. Germline V gene sequence: CDR1 MNHEY, CDR2 SMNVEV (reference sequence). The CDR3 runs to 13 residues. CDR3 bases: TGTGCCAGCAGCTCAGGACACGCCTACGAGCAGTACTTC. Protein sequence: CASSSGHAYEQYF.

The CDR3 loop reads CASSPGEETQYF. The CDR3 DNA reads as TGCGCCAGCAGCCCAGGGGAGGAGACCCAGTACTTC. The chain combines TRBV5-1 with TRBJ2-5; TRBD1 is a possible D gene (6 bases). The V gene lost 4 bases and the J gene lost 5 bases, with 9 bases spanning the gap. The CDR3 totals 12 residues. Germline values: CDR1 SGHRS, CDR2 YFSETQ.

V usage is TRBV14 and J usage is TRBJ2-3, with 8 bases lining up with TRBD1. V shed 2 bases and J 8 bases; nucleotides not matched to a gene: 12. Germline CDR1 is SGHDN and CDR2 is FVKESK. The CDR3 is 16 amino acids. The DNA for the CDR3 is TGTGCCAGCAGCCAACCGGGACAGGAGGCCATTCTTACGCAGTATTTT. Protein: CASSQPGQEAILTQYF.

This clone was found once. As DNA, the CDR3 is TGTGCCAGCAGCGTAGGAGCGGGAGTGGCCTACAATGAGCAGTTCTTC. Amino acids: CASSVGAGVAYNEQFF. This sequence joins TRBV9 and TRBJ2-1, with TRBD2 identical over 8 bases. V lost 0 bases and J lost 2; bases outside the gene matches: 4. Germline CDR1 reads SGDLS; CDR2 reads YYNGEE. There are 16 residues in the CDR3. The full variable domain, completed using reference TRBV9 and TRBJ2-1, is DSGVTQTPKHLITATGQRVTLRCSPRSGDLSVYWYQQSLDQGLQFLIQYYNGEERAKGNILERFSAQQFPDLHSELNLSSLELGDSALYFCASSVGAGVAYNEQFFGPGTRLTVL.

A single count supports this clone. The chain is built from TRBV7-9 and TRBJ2-7; D ambiguous. The germline V and J ends were trimmed by 1 base and 5 bases, with 9 bases remaining between them. In germline, CDR1 is SEHNR, CDR2 FQNEAQ (reference sequence). The CDR3 is 13 residues long. CDR3 DNA sequence: TGTGCCAGCAGCTTAGGCGGTCAAGACGAGCAGTACTTC. The encoded protein is CASSLGGQDEQYF.

The rearrangement uses TRBV4-3 and TRBJ1-4; D remains unclear. Germline V CDR1 and CDR2: LGHNA, YSLEER. The CDR3 contains 14 residues. Trimming shortened V by 4 bases and J by 7 bases, and 13 bases separated the two germline ends. The CDR3 DNA is TGCGCCAGCAGCCGGGGAGGTGAGGGTGAAAAACTGTTTTTT. This gives the protein CASSRGGEGEKLFF.

V and J are TRBV2 and TRBJ1-1; tentatively, D is TRBD1 (6 bases). The CDR3 covers 15 residues. Germline loops: CDR1 SNHLY, CDR2 FYNNEI. V lost 7 bases, J lost 3 bases, and 18 bases lay in between. The CDR3 loop is CASKDRQTSHTEAFF. For the CDR3, the DNA is TGTGCCAGCAAGGACAGACAGACCTCGCACACTGAAGCTTTCTTT.

The V gene is TRBV5-4, the J gene TRBJ2-1; 9 bases align to TRBD2. CDR1 is SGHNT, CDR2 YYREEE, per germline (reference sequence). V lost 1 base to trimming and J lost 3 bases; unmatched junction nucleotides: 2. The CDR3 is 15 amino acids. CDR3 coding DNA: TGTGCCAGCAGCTTGTCTAGCGGGAACTACAATGAGCAGTTCTTC. It encodes CASSLSSGNYNEQFF.

The count of this clone is one. V usage is TRBV2 and J usage is TRBJ2-3, with D uncertain. This CDR3 has 11 amino acids. Germline lookup yields CDR1 SNHLY and CDR2 FYNNEI. V was pared by 11 bases and J by 5 bases, with 11 bases between. The CDR3 is CARHVEDTQYF. CDR3 nucleotide sequence: TGTGCCCGCCACGTAGAAGATACGCAGTATTTT.

This chain uses TRBV10-3 with TRBJ1-2; 9 nucleotides line up with TRBD1. The CDR3 contains 15 residues. CDR1 is ENHRY, CDR2 SYGVKD, per germline. With 6 bases clipped from V and 4 bases from J, the junction kept 9 bases outside the gene matches. This CDR3 is CAIREEGQGAYGYTF. For the CDR3, the DNA is TGTGCCATCAGAGAGGAGGGACAGGGCGCCTATGGCTACACCTTC.

The chain uses TRBV6-4 and TRBJ2-3, with 8 bases fitting TRBD1. This CDR3 is 12 amino acids long. Germline CDR1 is MRHNA and CDR2 is SNTAGT. V shed 6 bases, J shed 8 bases, and the junction held 4 bases outside the gene matches. The CDR3 coding sequence is TGTGCCAGCAGACCTACAGGGGGTACGCAGTATTTT. Translating it yields CASRPTGGTQYF.

The chain links TRBV5-1 to TRBJ1-4; the D gene is possibly TRBD1 (6 bases). CDR3 length: 14 residues. Trimming removed 4 bases from V and 5 bases from J, with 12 bases in between. Germline V CDR1 and CDR2: SGHRS, YFSETQ. The CDR3 region has the DNA TGCGCCAGCAGCCTGCAGGGGTACAATGAAAAACTGTTTTTT. Residues: CASSLQGYNEKLFF.

The chain carries TRBV28 and TRBJ2-3; TRBD1 matches 10 bases. Trimming cost V 3 bases and J 3 bases; bases outside gene matches: 6. The length of the CDR3 is 16 residues. Germline V gene data show CDR1 as MDHEN and CDR2 as SYDVKM. The CDR3 DNA is TGTGCCAGCAGTTTTCCGCGACAGGGGGCAACAGATACGCAGTATTTT. Its translation is CASSFPRQGATDTQYF.

The chain carries TRBV18 and TRBJ1-5, with D unresolved. The germline gives CDR1 KGHSH, CDR2 LQKENI. With 2 bases removed from V and 4 bases from J, the gap between germline ends came to 9 bases. CDR3 length: 14 residues. CDR3 bases: TGTGCCAGCTCACCAGTGCCCCTAAATCAGCCCCAGCATTTT. Amino acids: CASSPVPLNQPQHF.

The V call is TRBV2, the J call TRBJ1-5; 7 bases are shared with TRBD1. This CDR3 spans 14 amino acids. Germline loops: CDR1 SNHLY, CDR2 FYNNEI. V lost 3 bases to trimming and J lost 8 bases; unmatched junction nucleotides: 7. The chain's CDR3 is CASSELGGIEPQHF. CDR3 sequence (DNA): TGTGCCAGCAGTGAGCTAGGGGGCATAGAGCCCCAGCATTTT.

CDR3 coding DNA: TGTGCCAGCAGTGACCCACAGGGCCCCACTGAAGCTTTCTTT. As protein: CASSDPQGPTEAFF. The V and J genes are TRBV2 and TRBJ1-1; D might be TRBD1 (6 bases). Per the germline V gene, CDR1 is SNHLY and CDR2 is FYNNEI. This CDR3 region has 14 residues. V lost 3 bases and J 4 bases, leaving 12 bases between the germline ends.

In this sample, this clone turned up once. V is TRBV6-1 and J is TRBJ2-1, with D possibly TRBD2 on 5 matching bases. V was cut by 3 bases and J by 10 bases, with 10 bases left in between. The CDR3 length is 12 residues. Germline V CDR1 and CDR2: MNHNS, SASEGT. The CDR3 loop is CASSEPGLEQFF. The CDR3 coding sequence is TGTGCCAGCAGTGAGCCGGGGTTAGAGCAGTTCTTC.

This clone was recorded a few times. This chain links TRBV30 with TRBJ1-1; D is uncertain. The CDR3 has 13 residues. V was shortened by 4 bases and J by 5 bases, with 14 bases between the two germline ends. From germline, CDR1 is GTSNPN and CDR2 SVGIG (reference sequence). The CDR3 DNA is TGTGCCTGGACCGGGGTCATGAGGACTGAAGCTTTCTTT. Translation: CAWTGVMRTEAFF.